This is a list of T cell receptor beta chains from one sample in a study of cytomegalovirus exposure and HLA in healthy donors. Profiled with immunoSEQ multiplex PCR; TCRdb holds only in-frame clones, not every one. Seen here are 56,000 or so clones, roughly 93% observed once, and the top ten hold under 2%. Material: PBMCs. These receptors were taken from a woman aged 18-35 years in good health and CMV-seropositive. Each CDR3 is given with its conserved first and last residue. D genes are given only for firm matches. Clone size appears in some rows only: once, few, many, or a class for an expanded clone.

d_gene: .; j_gene: TRBJ2-5; abundance: .; v_gene: TRBV25-1; CDR3nt: TGTGCCAGCAGTCAAGCGGGTTGGCCGGGGGAGACCCAGTACTTC; CDR3aa: CASSQAGWPGETQYF
d_gene: TRBD2; j_gene: TRBJ2-1; abundance: .; v_gene: TRBV5-5; CDR3nt: TGTGCCAGCACCTACAGGCTAGCGGTTTACAATGAGCAGTTCTTC; CDR3aa: CASTYRLAVYNEQFF
d_gene: TRBD1; j_gene: TRBJ1-6; abundance: .; v_gene: TRBV4-1; CDR3nt: TGCGCCAGCAGCCACCGGGACAGTACAGATTCACCCCTCCACTTT; CDR3aa: CASSHRDSTDSPLHF
d_gene: TRBD2; j_gene: TRBJ2-3; abundance: once; v_gene: TRBV5-1; CDR3nt: TGCGCCAGCAGCTTGAGTCCAGCGGGGGGATCAGATACGCAGTATTTT; CDR3aa: CASSLSPAGGSDTQYF
d_gene: TRBD1; j_gene: TRBJ1-3; abundance: .; v_gene: TRBV29-1; CDR3nt: TGCAGCGCGACCTGGACAGGGTCTGGAAACACCATATATTTT; CDR3aa: CSATWTGSGNTIYF
d_gene: TRBD1; j_gene: TRBJ1-2; abundance: few; v_gene: TRBV30; CDR3nt: TGTGCCCGAGGGGACAGGGGCCAATATGGCTACACCTTC; CDR3aa: CARGDRGQYGYTF
d_gene: TRBD2; j_gene: TRBJ2-1; abundance: .; v_gene: TRBV9; CDR3nt: TGTGCCAGCAGCGTTAGCGGGGGGCCTTACAATGAGCAGTTCTTC; CDR3aa: CASSVSGGPYNEQFF
d_gene: TRBD1; j_gene: TRBJ2-7; abundance: .; v_gene: TRBV6-6; CDR3nt: TGTGCCAGCAGTTCAAACTCCGGGACAGGGGCAGACGAGCAGTACTTC; CDR3aa: CASSSNSGTGADEQYF
d_gene: .; j_gene: TRBJ2-6; abundance: .; v_gene: TRBV4-1; CDR3nt: TGCGCCAGCAGACGTGAGAGCTCTGGGGCCAACGTCCTGACTTTC; CDR3aa: CASRRESSGANVLTF
d_gene: .; j_gene: TRBJ1-5; abundance: .; v_gene: TRBV27; CDR3nt: TGTGCCAGTAGAGGTTACAATCAGCCCCAGCATTTT; CDR3aa: CASRGYNQPQHF
d_gene: TRBD2; j_gene: TRBJ2-7; abundance: .; v_gene: TRBV7-2; CDR3nt: TGTGCCAGCAGAGGGTACACAACTAGCGGAGCCTACGAGCAGTACTTC; CDR3aa: CASRGYTTSGAYEQYF
d_gene: TRBD2; j_gene: TRBJ2-3; abundance: .; v_gene: TRBV28; CDR3nt: TGTGCCAGCGGGGCGGGGGGTAGCCTTGGAGATACGCAGTATTTT; CDR3aa: CASGAGGSLGDTQYF
d_gene: TRBD2; j_gene: TRBJ2-7; abundance: .; v_gene: TRBV2; CDR3nt: TGTGCCAGCAGAATCTTCAGCGGGGGCGCTACCAGCGAGCAGTACTTC; CDR3aa: CASRIFSGGATSEQYF
d_gene: .; j_gene: TRBJ2-7; abundance: .; v_gene: TRBV19; CDR3nt: TGTGCCAGTCAAAACAGGGCAGACCCCTACGAGCAGTACTTC; CDR3aa: CASQNRADPYEQYF
d_gene: .; j_gene: TRBJ1-1; abundance: .; v_gene: TRBV4-3; CDR3nt: TGCGCCAGCAGCCAAGATAGGGCAGGGCTCACTGAAGCTTTCTTT; CDR3aa: CASSQDRAGLTEAFF
d_gene: .; j_gene: TRBJ1-5; abundance: .; v_gene: TRBV2; CDR3nt: TGTGCCAGCAGCCAAACCAGGACTGGGAGTCAGCCCCAGCATTTT; CDR3aa: CASSQTRTGSQPQHF
d_gene: TRBD2; j_gene: TRBJ2-5; abundance: once; v_gene: TRBV5-1; CDR3nt: TGCGCCAGCAGCGTGCTAGCGGGGGGTGCGGAGACCCAGTACTTC; CDR3aa: CASSVLAGGAETQYF
d_gene: .; j_gene: TRBJ1-1; abundance: .; v_gene: TRBV9; CDR3nt: TGTGCCAGCAGCGTAGAACCGGGGAGGGGCACTGAAGCTTTCTTT; CDR3aa: CASSVEPGRGTEAFF
d_gene: .; j_gene: TRBJ2-1; abundance: .; v_gene: TRBV27; CDR3nt: TGTGCCAGCGGCACCCCCGATAATGAGCAGTTCTTC; CDR3aa: CASGTPDNEQFF
d_gene: TRBD1; j_gene: TRBJ2-5; abundance: .; v_gene: TRBV6-5; CDR3nt: TGTGCCAGCAGTTACTCGGGACAGGGAAACCAGTACTTC; CDR3aa: CASSYSGQGNQYF
d_gene: .; j_gene: TRBJ2-1; abundance: .; v_gene: TRBV5-5; CDR3nt: TGTGCCAGCAGCGTCGGCGGGCGAAGCTCCTACAATGAGCAGTTCTTC; CDR3aa: CASSVGGRSSYNEQFF
d_gene: .; j_gene: TRBJ1-2; abundance: .; v_gene: TRBV6-1; CDR3nt: TGTGCCAGCACAGCCGGCGGGGTGGAAAGGCGCTACACCTTC; CDR3aa: CASTAGGVERRYTF
d_gene: TRBD1; j_gene: TRBJ1-1; abundance: .; v_gene: TRBV18; CDR3nt: TGTGCCAGCTCACCTCGCGACAGTTCAGGGGGAGAAGCTTTCTTT; CDR3aa: CASSPRDSSGGEAFF
d_gene: .; j_gene: TRBJ1-3; abundance: .; v_gene: TRBV4-3; CDR3nt: TGCGCCAGCAGCCCTGACGGTGACTTCTCTGGAAACACCATATATTTT; CDR3aa: CASSPDGDFSGNTIYF
d_gene: .; j_gene: TRBJ2-4; abundance: .; v_gene: TRBV7-3; CDR3nt: TGTGCCAGCAGCTTAGGGTATGAGTCGGGAATAGCCAAAAACATTCAGTACTTC; CDR3aa: CASSLGYESGIAKNIQYF
d_gene: TRBD1; j_gene: TRBJ1-2; abundance: .; v_gene: TRBV28; CDR3nt: TGTGCCAGCAGTGAACCGGGACAGGGGAACTATGGCTACACCTTC; CDR3aa: CASSEPGQGNYGYTF
d_gene: .; j_gene: TRBJ1-2; abundance: .; v_gene: TRBV29-1; CDR3nt: TGCAGCGCTAAAGAGACAGGTTCTCAAGGCTACACCTTC; CDR3aa: CSAKETGSQGYTF
d_gene: TRBD1; j_gene: TRBJ2-1; abundance: .; v_gene: TRBV11-2; CDR3nt: TGTGCCAGCAGCTCCACCTCACTAAGAACGAGGGGGCCTAATGAGCAGTTCTTC; CDR3aa: CASSSTSLRTRGPNEQFF
d_gene: TRBD2; j_gene: TRBJ2-3; abundance: once; v_gene: TRBV13; CDR3nt: TGTGCCAGCAGCCCTCGACTAGCGGGGGGTCTGGGGTATACGCAGTATTTT; CDR3aa: CASSPRLAGGLGYTQYF
d_gene: .; j_gene: TRBJ2-3; abundance: .; v_gene: TRBV19; CDR3nt: TGTGCCAGTAGTATAGGGACAGTATCGACAGATACGCAGTATTTT; CDR3aa: CASSIGTVSTDTQYF
d_gene: TRBD1; j_gene: TRBJ1-2; abundance: .; v_gene: TRBV30; CDR3nt: TGTGCCTGGAGGGTGACAGGGGGTGGCTACACCTTC; CDR3aa: CAWRVTGGGYTF
d_gene: .; j_gene: TRBJ2-5; abundance: .; v_gene: TRBV28; CDR3nt: TGTGCCAGCGCCCATCGGAGGTCACAGGGTGTTGAGACCCAGTACTTC; CDR3aa: CASAHRRSQGVETQYF
d_gene: TRBD1; j_gene: TRBJ2-7; abundance: .; v_gene: TRBV4-3; CDR3nt: TGCGCCAGCAGCCAAGTGGCAGGGGGTCCCTACGAGCAGTACTTC; CDR3aa: CASSQVAGGPYEQYF